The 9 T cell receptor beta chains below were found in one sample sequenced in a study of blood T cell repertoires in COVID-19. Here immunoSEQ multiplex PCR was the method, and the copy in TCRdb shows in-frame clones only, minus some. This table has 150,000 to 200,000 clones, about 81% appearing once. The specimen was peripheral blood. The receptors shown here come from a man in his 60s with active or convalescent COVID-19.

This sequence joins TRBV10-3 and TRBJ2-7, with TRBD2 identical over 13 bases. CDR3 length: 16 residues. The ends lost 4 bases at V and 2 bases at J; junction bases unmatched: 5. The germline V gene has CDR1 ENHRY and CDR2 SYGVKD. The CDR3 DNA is TGTGCCATCAGTGCAGGACTAGCGGGGGAGGCCTACGAGCAGTACTTC. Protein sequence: CAISAGLAGEAYEQYF.

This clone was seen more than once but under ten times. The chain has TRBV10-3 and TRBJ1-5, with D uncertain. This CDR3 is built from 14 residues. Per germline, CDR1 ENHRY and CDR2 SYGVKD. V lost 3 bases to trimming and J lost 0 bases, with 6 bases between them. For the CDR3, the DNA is TGTGCCATCAGTGATGTAGATAGCAATCAGCCCCAGCATTTT. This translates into CAISDVDSNQPQHF.

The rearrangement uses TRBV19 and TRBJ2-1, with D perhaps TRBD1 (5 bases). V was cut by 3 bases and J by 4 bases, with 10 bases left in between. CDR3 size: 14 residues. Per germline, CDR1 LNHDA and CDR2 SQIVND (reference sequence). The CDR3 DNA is TGTGCCAGTAGTATTACCAGGGCTTACAATGAGCAGTTCTTC. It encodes CASSITRAYNEQFF.

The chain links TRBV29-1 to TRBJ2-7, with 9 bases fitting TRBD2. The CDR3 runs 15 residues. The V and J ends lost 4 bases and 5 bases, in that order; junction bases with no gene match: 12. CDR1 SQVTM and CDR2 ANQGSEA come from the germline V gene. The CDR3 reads CSVVGRAGGAHEQYF. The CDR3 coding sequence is TGCAGCGTTGTGGGTCGCGCGGGAGGGGCCCACGAGCAGTACTTC.

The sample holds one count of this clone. The CDR3 here is CASRGLAGGTRNEQFF. CDR3 coding DNA: TGTGCCAGCAGGGGACTAGCGGGGGGTACTCGCAATGAGCAGTTCTTC. This chain links TRBV11-2 with TRBJ2-1; 15 bases line up with TRBD2. The CDR3 sequence is 16 residues long. J lost 6 bases, V lost 6 bases, and 6 bases had no gene match. Germline V lookup: CDR1 SGHAT, CDR2 FQNNGV.

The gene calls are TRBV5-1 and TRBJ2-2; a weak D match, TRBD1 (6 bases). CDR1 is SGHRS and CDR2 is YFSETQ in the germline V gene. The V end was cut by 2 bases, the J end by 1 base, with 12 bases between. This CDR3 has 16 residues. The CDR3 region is CASSFSGQQNTGELFF. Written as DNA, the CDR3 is TGCGCCAGCAGCTTCTCTGGACAGCAGAACACCGGGGAGCTGTTTTTT.

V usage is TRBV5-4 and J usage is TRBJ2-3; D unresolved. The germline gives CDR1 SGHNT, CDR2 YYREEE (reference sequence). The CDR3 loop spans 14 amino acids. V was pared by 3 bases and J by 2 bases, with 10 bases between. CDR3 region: CASSWRSDTDTQYF. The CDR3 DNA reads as TGTGCCAGCAGCTGGCGGAGCGACACAGATACGCAGTATTTT.

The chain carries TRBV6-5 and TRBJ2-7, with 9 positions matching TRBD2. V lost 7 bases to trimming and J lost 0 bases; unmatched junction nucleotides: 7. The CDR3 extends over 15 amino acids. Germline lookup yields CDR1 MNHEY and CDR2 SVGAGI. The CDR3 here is CASNPGLASSYEQYF. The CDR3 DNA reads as TGTGCCAGCAACCCGGGACTAGCTAGCTCCTACGAGCAGTACTTC.

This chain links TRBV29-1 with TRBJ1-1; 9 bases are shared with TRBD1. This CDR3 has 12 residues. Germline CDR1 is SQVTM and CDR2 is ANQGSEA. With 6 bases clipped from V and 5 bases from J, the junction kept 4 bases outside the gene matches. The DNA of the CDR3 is TGCAGCGTAAGGACAGGGGAAACTGAAGCTTTCTTT. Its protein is CSVRTGETEAFF.